The rows below give T cell receptor beta chains drawn from one sample of a study of T cell repertoires in cytomegalovirus infection. Each CDR3 protein is one row after TCRdb ran MiXCR on the reads. The data show tens of thousands of distinct CDR3 sequences, with over 3.5% seen just once and around 22% held by the top ten. Sequenced material: PBMCs. All receptors come from a human donor in good health (CMV status not recorded). Some clones in this sample may be carry-over from other donors' samples. The CDR3 runs from the conserved cysteine through the conserved F or W. Fields, in order: D gene, CDR3 length, clone size, J gene, V gene, CDR3 DNA, CDR3 protein. The D gene is left open where the match is weak. Not all rows give a size; the values are once, few, many and, for expanded clones, a class.

TRBD2,13,many,TRBJ2-5,TRBV7-2,TGTGCCAGCAGCCCTAGCGGCCAAGAGACCCAGTACTTC,CASSPSGQETQYF
-,13,many,TRBJ1-3,TRBV7-2,TGTGCCAGCAGCCTACCTCTTGGAAACACCATATATTTT,CASSLPLGNTIYF
-,14,many,TRBJ1-2,TRBV7-8,TGTGCCAGCAGCGCCCCGGGTGAGGGCTTGGGCTACACCTTC,CASSAPGEGLGYTF
-,15,many,TRBJ2-7,TRBV5-4,TGTGCCAGCAGTCCCCGGCTCACAGGGACCTACGAGCAGTACTTC,CASSPRLTGTYEQYF
TRBD2,16,many,TRBJ2-1,TRBV5-1,TGCGCCAGCAGCTTGGTCTCGGCGGGAGCCTACAATGAGCAGTTCTTC,CASSLVSAGAYNEQFF
-,15,-,TRBJ2-7,TRBV11-3,TGTGCCAGCAGCTTAGGAGGTCCGACAACCTACGAGCAGTACTTC,CASSLGGPTTYEQYF
TRBD1,12,many,TRBJ1-6,TRBV7-2,TGTGCCAGCAGACAGGGGAGTGCACCCCTCCACTTT,CASRQGSAPLHF
-,11,many,TRBJ1-1,TRBV7-6,TGTGCCAGCAAGGGGGGGTCTGAAGCTTTCTTT,CASKGGSEAFF
-,12,many,TRBJ1-1,TRBV19,TGTGCCAGTAAATCCTTCGGCGGAGGAGCTTTCTTT,CASKSFGGGAFF
-,15,many,TRBJ2-7,TRBV15,TGTGCCACCAGCAGAGACCTACTAGGAATGAACGAGCAGTACTTC,CATSRDLLGMNEQYF
TRBD1,16,many,TRBJ2-3,TRBV6-2/TRBV6-3,TGTGCCAGCAGAAAAGTGGGGACAGGGACCACAGATACGCAGTATTTT,CASRKVGTGTTDTQYF
-,13,few,TRBJ2-3,TRBV7-2,TGTGCCAGCAGCTCAACTACGAAAGATACGCAGTATTTT,CASSSTTKDTQYF
-,14,many,TRBJ1-3,TRBV7-2,TGTGCCAGCAGCCGAGTCACAGTCGGAAACACCATATATTTT,CASSRVTVGNTIYF
TRBD2,14,many,TRBJ2-7,TRBV29-1,TGCAGCGTCGCCGCCGGGACTAGCCTCTACGAGCAGTACTTC,CSVAAGTSLYEQYF
-,13,-,TRBJ2-7,TRBV7-8,TGTGCCAGCAGCTTACTCGGTGCCTACGAGCAGTACTTC,CASSLLGAYEQYF
TRBD2,16,many,TRBJ2-7,TRBV28,TGTGCCAGCAGTTTGCCCCTTAGCGGGGTGGACTACGAGCAGTACTTC,CASSLPLSGVDYEQYF
-,18,many,TRBJ2-7,TRBV7-2,TGTGCCAGCAGCCCGAGAGGTGGCGGGGACATCTGGGGGAACGAGCAGTACTTC,CASSPRGGGDIWGNEQYF
-,14,many,TRBJ2-3,TRBV7-2,TGTGCCAGCAGCCGGAGGGGGCCTTTAGATACGCAGTATTTT,CASSRRGPLDTQYF
-,14,many,TRBJ2-7,TRBV4-1,TGCGCCAGCAGCCAAGCCGAGGGTAGAGGCGAGCAGTACTTC,CASSQAEGRGEQYF
-,14,few,TRBJ2-1,TRBV12-3/TRBV12-4,TGTGCCAGCAGTAGGGGCGTACCCTACAATGAGCAGTTCTTC,CASSRGVPYNEQFF
-,15,many,TRBJ2-1,TRBV5-1,TGCGCCAGCAGCTTGGTGACAGGTTCATACAATGAGCAGTTCTTC,CASSLVTGSYNEQFF
-,14,many,TRBJ1-2,TRBV7-2,TGTGCCAGCAGCTTAGGAATGACTCTGTATGGCTACACCTTC,CASSLGMTLYGYTF
-,12,many,TRBJ1-2,TRBV7-9,TGTGCCAGCAGCTTAGGACTTTATGGCTACACCTTC,CASSLGLYGYTF
-,16,many,TRBJ1-5,TRBV7-2,TGTGCCAGCAGTCGAGACCGCCATCGGGGCAATCAGCCCCAGCATTTT,CASSRDRHRGNQPQHF
TRBD1,15,many,TRBJ2-1,TRBV7-8,TGTGCCAGCAGCTTAGGGGGGACAGGGAGCAATGAGCAGTTCTTC,CASSLGGTGSNEQFF